The clone carrying this TCR beta chain is labeled medium-sized. As yet, its antigen is unknown. Study outcomes and limitations: Greatest tumor Treg TCR overlap was with tumor naive CD4+ cells.

Trimming pared 3 bases from V and 6 bases from J, leaving 11 bases between. CDR1 DFQATT and CDR2 SNEGSKA come from the germline V gene (reference sequence). There are 12 residues in the CDR3. TCRdb processed the 5' RACE reads anew with MiXCR; each CDR3 protein has one entry. The data contain some 12,000 distinct CDR3 sequences, more than 45% of them singletons. The receptor was derived from a female donor with breast cancer. V gene TRBV20-1 combines with J gene TRBJ1-2, with D possibly matching TRBD1 (5 bases). The specimen sequenced was tumor-infiltrating naive CD4+ T cells sorted from the breast tumor. Subset reported: naive CD4+ T cells, CD4+CD45RA+CD25-. CDR3 region: CSASMPGDGYTF. CDR3 bases: TGCAGTGCTAGCATGCCGGGGGATGGCTACACCTTC.